This T cell receptor beta chain was identified during a study of blood T cell repertoires in COVID-19 (dated by TCRdb to 2018 to 2021). For the wider study: The collaborator samples originated in the United States, Italy and Spain and spanned the acute and convalescent phases of COVID-19. The samples were drawn from the first 160 participants of the ongoing ImmuneRACE study and from 1,200 or so subjects provided by 6 global collaborators. Deeply sampled blood TCRbeta repertoires from subjects exposed to, actively infected with, or recovered from COVID-19 were included in the dataset. The prospective study material was composed of cDNA or gDNA derived from T cells, B-cell-depleted T cells, or PBMCs. Where available, HLA class I and class II types were taken from metadata supplied by the sample provider and were not determined by assay-based typing. A freely available public database, intended as a resource for researchers studying the immune response to SARS-CoV-2, is where the repertoires were released. Nearly every sample came with metadata listing a de-identified subject ID, COVID-19 status, age in years and sex. The paper as a whole reports these results and caveats: The quantity of clinical and demographic metadata differed by source and by participant and was supplied without curation.

The immunoSEQ Assay, a bias-controlled multiplex PCR, was used to amplify TCRbeta CDR3 regions from genomic DNA. Regarding the original processing steps: The number of nucleated cells in each sample was estimated by amplification of reference gene primers within the assay. To quantify the absolute abundance of each unique TCRbeta CDR3 rearrangement, sequence reads were collapsed and filtered. For each sample, productive Simpson clonality was calculated by taking the square root of Simpson's diversity index across productive rearrangements. The clones in this table, taken by TCRdb from immuneACCESS, are in-frame only. Not every clone is retained; where verified, under half of the shortfall comes from an unresolved V gene, and the cause of the rest is unknown. The DNA gave D and trimming, while V, J and clone size come from that table. For this sample there are roughly 73,000 clones; approximately 90% appear just once. The ten largest clones take up roughly 2.7% of the sample.

Whole blood was collected in K2EDTA tubes by collaborating institutions according to the institutions' own protocols. For TCRbeta analysis, collaborators shipped samples as frozen whole blood, isolated PBMCs, or DNA extracted from either of those sample types. A word on this clone: Its antigen is still unknown. No clone much larger than this one lies a single base away; base qualities are absent.

The germline V gene (reference sequence) yields LNHDA for CDR1 and SQIVND for CDR2. Taken from cysteine to phenylalanine, the CDR3 has 11 residues. Just CDR3 DNA is preserved here, 33 bases in frame from base 1. At the junction V is shortened by 8 bases and J by 3 bases, with 7 bases in between. The V and J genes are TRBV19 and TRBJ1-1, with the D gene uncertain. This TCR came from a man in his 70s with active or convalescent COVID-19. Sequencing input: peripheral blood. The nucleotide sequence reads TGTGCCAGTGATGGAGACACTGAAGCTTTCTTT. It encodes CASDGDTEAFF.